The present T cell receptor beta chain was sequenced within a study of T cell changes during pregnancy in multiple sclerosis. V lost 0 bases, J lost 9 bases, and 9 bases lay in between. This CDR3 spans 13 amino acids. Germline V CDR1 and CDR2: MNHEY, SVGAGI. The assay was immunoSEQ multiplex PCR, and TCRdb's table has in-frame clones only and misses some. The sample lists 70,000 to 85,000 clones; 92% were seen once. The chain links TRBV6-5 to TRBJ2-1, with D maybe TRBD2 (6 bases). This specimen consisted of peripheral blood, obtained before pregnancy. This receptor was identified in a female donor with multiple sclerosis, enrolled in a pregnancy study. The CDR3 protein is CASSYSGSGEQFF. The CDR3 DNA reads as TGTGCCAGCAGTTACTCGGGTAGCGGTGAGCAGTTCTTC.